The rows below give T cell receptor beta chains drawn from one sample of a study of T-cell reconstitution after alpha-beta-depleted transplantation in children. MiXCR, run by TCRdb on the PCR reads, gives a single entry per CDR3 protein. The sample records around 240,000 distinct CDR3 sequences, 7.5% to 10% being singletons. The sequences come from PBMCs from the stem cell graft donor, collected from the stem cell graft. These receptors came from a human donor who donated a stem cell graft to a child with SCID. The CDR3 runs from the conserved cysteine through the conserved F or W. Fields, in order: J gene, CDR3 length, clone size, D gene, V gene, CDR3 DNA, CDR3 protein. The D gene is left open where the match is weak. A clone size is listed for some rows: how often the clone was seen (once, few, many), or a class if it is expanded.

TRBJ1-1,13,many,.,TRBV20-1,TGCAGTGCTAGAGATCTCGGGAATACTGAAGCTTTCTTT,CSARDLGNTEAFF
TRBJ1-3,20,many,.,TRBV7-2,TGTGCCAGCAGCCTCTATAACGGGGGGCCCTCGGTATTTTCTGGAAACACCATATATTTT,CASSLYNGGPSVFSGNTIYF
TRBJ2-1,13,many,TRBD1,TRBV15,TGTGCCACCAGCAGAGAAAGGGGGCTTGAGCAGTTCTTC,CATSRERGLEQFF
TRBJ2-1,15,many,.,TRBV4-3,TGCGCCAGCAGCCCCGACAGGAGGGGATACAATGAGCAGTTCTTC,CASSPDRRGYNEQFF
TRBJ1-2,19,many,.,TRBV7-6,TGTGCCAGCAGCTCACTGCTAGGGACGAGAACTCTACCTAACTATGGCTACACCTTC,CASSSLLGTRTLPNYGYTF
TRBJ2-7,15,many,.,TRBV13,TGTGCCAGCAGCTCGGGGGGCAGGGTGAGCTACGAGCAGTACTTC,CASSSGGRVSYEQYF
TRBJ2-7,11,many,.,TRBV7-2,TGTGCCAGCAGCTTATCCTACGAGCAGTACTTC,CASSLSYEQYF
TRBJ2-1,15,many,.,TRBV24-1,TGTGCCACCTCCTCCGGGGGGCCCCCCTACAATGAGCAGTTCTTC,CATSSGGPPYNEQFF
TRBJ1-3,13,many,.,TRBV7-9,TGTGCCAGCAGCTCAGAGTCTGGAAACACCATATATTTT,CASSSESGNTIYF
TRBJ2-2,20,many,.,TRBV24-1,TGTGCCACCAGTGACCACGGGGTTAGTAACCGAAGGCGTCGGACCGGGGAGCTGTTTTTT,CATSDHGVSNRRRRTGELFF
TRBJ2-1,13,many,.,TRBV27,TGTGCCAGCAGTTTATCGCGGATCAATGAGCAGTTCTTC,CASSLSRINEQFF
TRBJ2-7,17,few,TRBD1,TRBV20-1,TGCTGTGCTTCCCCTTTGGAGGGACAGGGGAAGCCCTACGAGCAGTACTTC,CCASPLEGQGKPYEQYF
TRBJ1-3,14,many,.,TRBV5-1,TGCGCCAGTTCCCAGGGGAGTAGTGGAAACACCATATATTTT,CASSQGSSGNTIYF
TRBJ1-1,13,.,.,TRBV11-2,TGTGCCAGCAGCTTAAGGACCAACAGTGAAGCTTTCTTT,CASSLRTNSEAFF
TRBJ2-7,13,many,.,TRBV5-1,TGCGCCAGCAGCTTGGGCAGGGTTGACGAGCAGTACTTC,CASSLGRVDEQYF
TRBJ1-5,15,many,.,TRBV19,TGTGCCAGTAGTATGTGGTCAGGGGACAATCAGCCCCAGCATTTT,CASSMWSGDNQPQHF
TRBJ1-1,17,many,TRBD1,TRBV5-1,TGCGCCAGCAGCCCCACGGACAGGGGGTTAGGGAACACTGAAGCTTTCTTT,CASSPTDRGLGNTEAFF
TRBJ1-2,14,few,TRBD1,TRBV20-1,TGCAGTGCTAGGCGACAGGGGGATAACTATGGCTACACCTTC,CSARRQGDNYGYTF
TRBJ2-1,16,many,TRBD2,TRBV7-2,TGTGCCAGCAGCGCACCCCCGGGACTAGCGGACAATGAGCAGTTCTTC,CASSAPPGLADNEQFF
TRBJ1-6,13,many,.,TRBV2,TGTGCCAGCAGTGATTGGGGAGGCTCACCCCTCCACTTT,CASSDWGGSPLHF
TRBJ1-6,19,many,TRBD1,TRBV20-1,TGCAGTGCTAGATCGCGTATGGACAGGGTAGACTCCTATAATTCACCCCTCCACTTT,CSARSRMDRVDSYNSPLHF
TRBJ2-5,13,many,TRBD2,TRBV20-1,TGCAGTGCTCGTAGCGGGGGGCGAGAGACCCAGTACTTC,CSARSGGRETQYF
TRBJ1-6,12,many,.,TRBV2,TGTGCCAGCTACAGACCCCCGGCACCCCTCCACTTT,CASYRPPAPLHF
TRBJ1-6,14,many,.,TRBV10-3,TGTGCCATCAGGGAGGGGGGGAGGAATTCACCCCTCCACTTT,CAIREGGRNSPLHF
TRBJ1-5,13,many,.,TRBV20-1,TGCAGTGGGGGTGGGGATAGCAATCAGCCCCAGCATTTT,CSGGGDSNQPQHF
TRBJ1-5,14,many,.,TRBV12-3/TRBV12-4,TGTGCCAGCAGTCCGGACCATAGCAATCAGCCCCAGCATTTT,CASSPDHSNQPQHF
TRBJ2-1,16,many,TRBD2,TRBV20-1,TGCAGTGCGACTGGACTAGCGGGGGTGAATTACAATGAGCAGTTCTTC,CSATGLAGVNYNEQFF
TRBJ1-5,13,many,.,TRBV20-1,TGCAGTGCCGGCCGAGGGGACAATCAGCCCCAGCATTTT,CSAGRGDNQPQHF
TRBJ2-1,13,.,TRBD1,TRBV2,TGTGCCAGCAGTCAGACAGGGTGGAATGAGCAGTTCTTC,CASSQTGWNEQFF
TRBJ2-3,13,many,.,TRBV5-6,TGTGCCAGCAGCTTAGGACACTCAGATACGCAGTATTTT,CASSLGHSDTQYF
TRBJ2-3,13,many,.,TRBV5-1,TGCGCCAGCAGCTGGGCAGGGCCAGATACGCAGTATTTT,CASSWAGPDTQYF
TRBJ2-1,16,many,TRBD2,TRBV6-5,TGTGCCAGCAGTCCCCGGGGAGCGGGGGGGCGTAATGAGCAGTTCTTC,CASSPRGAGGRNEQFF
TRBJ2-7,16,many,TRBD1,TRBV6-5,TGTGCCAGCAGTTACCTTCCGGGACAGGGACGGAACGAGCAGTACTTC,CASSYLPGQGRNEQYF
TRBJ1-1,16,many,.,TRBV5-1,TGCGCCAGCAGCTTGGAGCAGCCGGTCATGAACACTGAAGCTTTCTTT,CASSLEQPVMNTEAFF
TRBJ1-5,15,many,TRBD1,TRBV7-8,TGTGCCAGCAGCGTCCGACAGGGCCCCAGCCAGCCCCAGCATTTT,CASSVRQGPSQPQHF
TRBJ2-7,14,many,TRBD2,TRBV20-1,TGCAGTGCTGGCTATGGACTAGCTTTGTACGAGCAGTACTTC,CSAGYGLALYEQYF
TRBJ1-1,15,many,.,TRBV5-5,TGTGCCAGCAGCTTGGCCAGGTTCTTGGGTGCTGAAGCTTTCTTT,CASSLARFLGAEAFF
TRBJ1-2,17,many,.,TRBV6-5,TGTGCCAGCAGTTACACGCAGACACTCCCGAGCTCCTATGGCTACACCTTC,CASSYTQTLPSSYGYTF
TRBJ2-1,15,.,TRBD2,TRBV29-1,TGCAGCGTTGATAGTTTAGCGGGGGGGCCGAGGGAGCAGTTCTTC,CSVDSLAGGPREQFF
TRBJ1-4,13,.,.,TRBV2,TGTGCCAGCAGGAGGGGACTCAATGAAAAACTGTTTTTT,CASRRGLNEKLFF
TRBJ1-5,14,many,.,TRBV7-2,TGTGCCAGCAGCTCGAGCCCGGGGAAACAGCCCCAGCATTTT,CASSSSPGKQPQHF
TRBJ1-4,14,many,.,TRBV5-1,TGCGCCAGCACCAACGGACGGGGTAATGAAAAACTGTTTTTT,CASTNGRGNEKLFF
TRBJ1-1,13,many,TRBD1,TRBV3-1,TGTGCCAGCAGCCCGGGACAGGGATATGAAGCTTTCTTT,CASSPGQGYEAFF
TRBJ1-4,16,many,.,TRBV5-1,TGCGCCAGCAGCTCCGACGCGTCTGGGGCCCGTGAAAAACTGTTTTTT,CASSSDASGAREKLFF
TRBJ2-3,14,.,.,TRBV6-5,TGTGCCAGCAGTCACAGGTCTGTAACAGATACGCAGTATTTT,CASSHRSVTDTQYF